This T cell receptor beta chain was retrieved from a study of T and B cells in COVID-19 patients. Study results and limitations: The recovered cohort had more than 2,000 exclusive TCR clusters, including 31 low generation probability clusters. Early severe-case samples and blood from mildly ill patients during symptoms were in short supply.

This clonotype has just a few counts. As yet, its antigen is unknown. CDR3 length: 14 residues. Trimming took 5 bases from V and 1 from J, leaving 9 bases between them. Germline V gene data show CDR1 as SGHTA and CDR2 as FQGNSA. Blood genomic DNA input for TRB amplification was 250-500 ng. Multiplex PCR with BIOMED2 TRB-A/B primer pools amplified TRB rearrangements. From the multiplex PCR reads, TCRdb called clonotypes with MiXCR, one entry per CDR3 protein. The data show around 20,000 distinct CDR3 sequences, 29% seen once. Sequencing was performed on blood. This clonotype was sampled from a human donor who had recovered from COVID-19. This chain joins TRBV7-2 and TRBJ1-3; the D is unclear. CDR3: CASSDLRSGNTIYF. The DNA of the CDR3 is TGTGCCAGCAGCGACTTGCGGTCTGGAAACACCATATATTTT.